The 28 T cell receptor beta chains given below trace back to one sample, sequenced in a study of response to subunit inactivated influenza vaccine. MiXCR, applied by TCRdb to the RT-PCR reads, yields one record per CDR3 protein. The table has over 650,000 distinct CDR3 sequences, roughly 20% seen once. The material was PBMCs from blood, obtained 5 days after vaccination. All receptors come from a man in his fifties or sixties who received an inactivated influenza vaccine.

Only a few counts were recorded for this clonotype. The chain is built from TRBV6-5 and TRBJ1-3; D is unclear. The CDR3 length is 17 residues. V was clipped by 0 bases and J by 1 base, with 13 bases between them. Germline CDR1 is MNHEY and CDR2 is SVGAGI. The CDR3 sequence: CASSYSNPRVSGNTIYF. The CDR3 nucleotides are TGTGCCAGCAGTTACTCCAACCCTCGTGTATCTGGAAACACCATATATTTT.

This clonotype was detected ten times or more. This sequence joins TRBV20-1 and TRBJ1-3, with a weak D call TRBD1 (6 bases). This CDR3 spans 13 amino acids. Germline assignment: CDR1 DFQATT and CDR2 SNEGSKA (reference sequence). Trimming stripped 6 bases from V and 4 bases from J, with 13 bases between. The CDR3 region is CSALRGSGNTIYF. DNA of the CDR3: TGCAGTGCCCTCAGGGGTTCAGGAAACACCATATATTTT.

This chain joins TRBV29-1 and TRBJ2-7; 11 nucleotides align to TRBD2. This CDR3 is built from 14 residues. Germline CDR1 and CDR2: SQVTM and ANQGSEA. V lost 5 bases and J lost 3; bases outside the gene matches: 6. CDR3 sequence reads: CSVTTSGGFYEQYF. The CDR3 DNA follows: TGCAGCGTTACTACTAGCGGGGGCTTCTACGAGCAGTACTTC.

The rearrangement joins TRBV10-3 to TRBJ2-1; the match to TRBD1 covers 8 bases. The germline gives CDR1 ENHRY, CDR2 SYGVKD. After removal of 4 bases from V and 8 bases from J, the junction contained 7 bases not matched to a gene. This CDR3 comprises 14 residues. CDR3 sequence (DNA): TGTGCCATCAGTGCTGACAGGGGTGGAGATGAGCAGTTCTTC. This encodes CAISADRGGDEQFF.

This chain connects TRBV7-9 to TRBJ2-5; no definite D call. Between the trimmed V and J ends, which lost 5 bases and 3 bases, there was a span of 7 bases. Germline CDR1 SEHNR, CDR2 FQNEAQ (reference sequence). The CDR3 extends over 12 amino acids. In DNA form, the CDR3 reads TGTGCCAGCAGCGTATTAGAAGAGACCCAGTACTTC. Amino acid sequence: CASSVLEETQYF. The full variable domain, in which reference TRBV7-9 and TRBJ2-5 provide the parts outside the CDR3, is DTGVSQNPRHKITKRGQNVTFRCDPISEHNRLYWYRQTLGQGPEFLTYFQNEAQLEKSRLLSDRFSAERPKGSFSTLEIQRTEQGDSAMYLCASSVLEETQYFGPGTRLLVL.

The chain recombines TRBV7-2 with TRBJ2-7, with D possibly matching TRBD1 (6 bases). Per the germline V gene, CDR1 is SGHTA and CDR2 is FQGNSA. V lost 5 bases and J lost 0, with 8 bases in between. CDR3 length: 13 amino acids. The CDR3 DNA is TGTGCCAGCAGCGGGGACATCTCCTACGAGCAGTACTTC. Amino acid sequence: CASSGDISYEQYF.

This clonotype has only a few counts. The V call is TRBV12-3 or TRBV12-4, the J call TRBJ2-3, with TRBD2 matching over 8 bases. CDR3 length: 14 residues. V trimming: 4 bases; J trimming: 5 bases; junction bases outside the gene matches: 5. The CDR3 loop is CASSYRGGEDTQYF. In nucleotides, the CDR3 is TGTGCCAGCAGTTATCGGGGGGGGGAAGATACGCAGTATTTT.

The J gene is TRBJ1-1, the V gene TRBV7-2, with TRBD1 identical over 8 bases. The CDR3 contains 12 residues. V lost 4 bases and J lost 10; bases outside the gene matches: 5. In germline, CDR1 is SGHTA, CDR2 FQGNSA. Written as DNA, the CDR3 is TGTGCCAGCAGCTCCCAAACAGGGGGAGCTTTCTTT. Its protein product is CASSSQTGGAFF.

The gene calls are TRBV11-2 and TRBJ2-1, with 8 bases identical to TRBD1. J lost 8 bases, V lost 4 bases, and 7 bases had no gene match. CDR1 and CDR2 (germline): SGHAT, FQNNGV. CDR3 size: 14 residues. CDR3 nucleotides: TGTGCCAGCAGCTCCCGGGACAGGCGGGATGAGCAGTTCTTC. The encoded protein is CASSSRDRRDEQFF.

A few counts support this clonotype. The CDR3 is CSARMGARNTEAFF. CDR3 nucleotide sequence: TGCAGTGCTAGGATGGGGGCCAGGAACACTGAAGCTTTCTTT. The rearrangement links TRBV20-1 to TRBJ1-1; TRBD1 is a possible D gene (6 bases). The V end was cut by 3 bases, the J end by 1 base, with 12 bases between. CDR1 is DFQATT, CDR2 SNEGSKA, per germline (reference sequence). The length of the CDR3 is 14 residues.

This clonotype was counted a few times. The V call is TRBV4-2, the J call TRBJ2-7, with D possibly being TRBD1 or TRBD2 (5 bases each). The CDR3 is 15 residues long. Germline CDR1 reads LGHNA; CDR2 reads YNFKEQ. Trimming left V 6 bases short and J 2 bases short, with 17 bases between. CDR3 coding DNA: TGTGCCAGCAGTTTCGGGACGGTAGGAACCTACGAGCAGTACTTC. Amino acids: CASSFGTVGTYEQYF.

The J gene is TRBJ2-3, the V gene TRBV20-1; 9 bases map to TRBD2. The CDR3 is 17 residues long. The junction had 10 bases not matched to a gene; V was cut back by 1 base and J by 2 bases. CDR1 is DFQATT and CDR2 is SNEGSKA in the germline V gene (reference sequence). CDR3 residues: CSARVWLAGEVTDTQYF. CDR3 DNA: TGCAGTGCTAGAGTTTGGTTAGCGGGAGAAGTCACAGATACGCAGTATTTT.

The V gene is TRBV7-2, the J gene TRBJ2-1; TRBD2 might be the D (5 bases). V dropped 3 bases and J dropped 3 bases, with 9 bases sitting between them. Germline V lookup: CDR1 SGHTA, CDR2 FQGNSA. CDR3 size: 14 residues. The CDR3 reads CASSLRENYNEQFF. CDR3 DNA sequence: TGTGCCAGCAGCTTGAGGGAGAACTACAATGAGCAGTTCTTC.

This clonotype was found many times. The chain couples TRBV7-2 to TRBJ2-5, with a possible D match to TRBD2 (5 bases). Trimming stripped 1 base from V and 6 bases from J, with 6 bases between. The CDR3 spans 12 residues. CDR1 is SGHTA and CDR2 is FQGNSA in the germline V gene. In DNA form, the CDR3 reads TGTGCCAGCAGCTTAGAGCGGCAGACCCAGTACTTC. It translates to CASSLERQTQYF.

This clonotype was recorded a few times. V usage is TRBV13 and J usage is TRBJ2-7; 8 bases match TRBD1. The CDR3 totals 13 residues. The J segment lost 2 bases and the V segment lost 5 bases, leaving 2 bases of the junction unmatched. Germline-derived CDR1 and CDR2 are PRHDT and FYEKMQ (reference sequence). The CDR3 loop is CASSVRGPYEQYF. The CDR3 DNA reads TGTGCCAGCAGCGTCAGGGGGCCCTACGAGCAGTACTTC.

The CDR3 sequence: CASSEVRQGIEQYF. CDR3 coding DNA: TGTGCCAGCAGTGAAGTGCGACAGGGAATCGAGCAGTACTTC. The chain is built from TRBV6-1 and TRBJ2-7; 7 nucleotides match TRBD1. Trimming at V came to 1 base and at J to 6 bases, leaving 6 bases not matched to a gene. Germline values: CDR1 MNHNS, CDR2 SASEGT. This CDR3 has 14 amino acids.

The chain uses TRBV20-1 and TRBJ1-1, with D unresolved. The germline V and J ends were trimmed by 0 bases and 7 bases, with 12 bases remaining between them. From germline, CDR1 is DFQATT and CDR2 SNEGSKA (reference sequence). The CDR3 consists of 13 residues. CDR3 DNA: TGCAGTGCTAGAGATTGGGCGGGCGATGAAGCTTTCTTT. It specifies CSARDWAGDEAFF.

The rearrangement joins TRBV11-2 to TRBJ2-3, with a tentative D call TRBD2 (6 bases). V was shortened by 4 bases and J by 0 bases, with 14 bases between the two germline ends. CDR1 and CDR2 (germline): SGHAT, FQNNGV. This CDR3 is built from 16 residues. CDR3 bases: TGTGCCAGCAGCTCCAAACTAGCATCGAGCACAGATACGCAGTATTTT. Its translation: CASSSKLASSTDTQYF.

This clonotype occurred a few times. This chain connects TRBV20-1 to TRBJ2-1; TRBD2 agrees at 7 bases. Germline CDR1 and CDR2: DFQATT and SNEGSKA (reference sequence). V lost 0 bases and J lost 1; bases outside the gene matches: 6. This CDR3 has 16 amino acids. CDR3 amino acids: CSARDGRLSSYNEQFF. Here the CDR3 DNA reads TGCAGTGCTAGAGACGGGAGGCTTAGTTCCTACAATGAGCAGTTCTTC.

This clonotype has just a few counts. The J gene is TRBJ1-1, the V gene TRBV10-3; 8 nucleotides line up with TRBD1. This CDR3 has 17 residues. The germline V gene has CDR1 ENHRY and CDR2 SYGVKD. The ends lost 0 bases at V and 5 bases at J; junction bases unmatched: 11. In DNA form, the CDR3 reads TGTGCCATCAGTGAGTCAGGGGACAGGCTTGGGGAAACTGAAGCTTTCTTT. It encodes CAISESGDRLGETEAFF.

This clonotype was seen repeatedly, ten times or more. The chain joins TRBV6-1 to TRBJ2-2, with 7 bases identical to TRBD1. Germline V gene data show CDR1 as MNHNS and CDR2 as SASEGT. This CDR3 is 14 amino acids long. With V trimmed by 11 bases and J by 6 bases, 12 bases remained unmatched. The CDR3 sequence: CAGRQGVASGELFF. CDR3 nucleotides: TGTGCCGGTAGACAGGGAGTCGCATCCGGGGAGCTGTTTTTT.

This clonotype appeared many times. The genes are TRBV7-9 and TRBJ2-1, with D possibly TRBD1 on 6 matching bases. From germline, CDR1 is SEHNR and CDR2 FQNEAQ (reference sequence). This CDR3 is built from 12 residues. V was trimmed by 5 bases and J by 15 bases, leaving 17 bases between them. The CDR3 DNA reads TGTGCCAGCAGCCAGGGGCCTCCAGAGGGGTTCTTC. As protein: CASSQGPPEGFF. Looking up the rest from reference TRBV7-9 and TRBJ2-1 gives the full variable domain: DTGVSQNPRHKITKRGQNVTFRCDPISEHNRLYWYRQTLGQGPEFLTYFQNEAQLEKSRLLSDRFSAERPKGSFSTLEIQRTEQGDSAMYLCASSQGPPEGFFGPGTRLTVL.

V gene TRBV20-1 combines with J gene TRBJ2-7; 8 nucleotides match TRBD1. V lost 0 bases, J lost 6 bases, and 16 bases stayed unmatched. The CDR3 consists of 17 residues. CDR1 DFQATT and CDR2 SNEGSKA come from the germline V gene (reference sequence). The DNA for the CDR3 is TGCAGTGCTAGAGACGGTCTTTCGGGACAGGATCGATTCGAGCAGTACTTC. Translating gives CSARDGLSGQDRFEQYF.

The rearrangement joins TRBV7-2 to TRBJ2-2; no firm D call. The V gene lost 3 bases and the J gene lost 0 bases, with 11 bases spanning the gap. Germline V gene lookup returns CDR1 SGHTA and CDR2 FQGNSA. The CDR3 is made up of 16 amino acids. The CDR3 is CASSLMPGANTGELFF. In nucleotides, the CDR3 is TGTGCCAGCAGCTTGATGCCGGGCGCGAACACCGGGGAGCTGTTTTTT.

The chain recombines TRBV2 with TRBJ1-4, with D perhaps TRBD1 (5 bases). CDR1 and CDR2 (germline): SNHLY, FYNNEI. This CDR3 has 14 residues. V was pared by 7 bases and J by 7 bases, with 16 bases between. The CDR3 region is CASTSLLGGEKLFF. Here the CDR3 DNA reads TGTGCCAGCACCTCCCTCCTGGGGGGTGAAAAACTGTTTTTT.

The CDR3 nucleotides read TGTGCCAGCAGCTACTTTAGCGGGAGGGTTGACAATGAGCAGTTCTTC. This codes for CASSYFSGRVDNEQFF. The J gene is TRBJ2-1, the V gene TRBV7-9; 11 bases fit TRBD2. The V gene end was trimmed by 4 bases and the J gene end by 5 bases; junction bases not matched to a gene: 7. The CDR3 has 16 amino acids. The V gene's germline CDR1 is SEHNR and CDR2 FQNEAQ (reference sequence).

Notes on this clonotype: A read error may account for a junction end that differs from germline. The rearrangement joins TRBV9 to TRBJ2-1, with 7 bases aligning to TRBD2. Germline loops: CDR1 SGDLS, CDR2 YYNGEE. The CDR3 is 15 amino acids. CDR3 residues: CASSVVLADYSEQFF. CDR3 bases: TGTGCCAGCAGCGTAGTGCTAGCGGACTACAGTGAGCAGTTCTTC.

The CDR3 region has the DNA TGTGCCATCAGTCGGGAACGATGGGGGCTTTTCACTGAAGCTTTCTTT. Encoded protein: CAISRERWGLFTEAFF. The chain uses TRBV10-3 and TRBJ1-1; possibly TRBD1 for D (6 bases). Trimming stripped 5 bases from V and 4 bases from J, with 20 bases between. Germline V lookup: CDR1 ENHRY, CDR2 SYGVKD. The CDR3 totals 16 residues.